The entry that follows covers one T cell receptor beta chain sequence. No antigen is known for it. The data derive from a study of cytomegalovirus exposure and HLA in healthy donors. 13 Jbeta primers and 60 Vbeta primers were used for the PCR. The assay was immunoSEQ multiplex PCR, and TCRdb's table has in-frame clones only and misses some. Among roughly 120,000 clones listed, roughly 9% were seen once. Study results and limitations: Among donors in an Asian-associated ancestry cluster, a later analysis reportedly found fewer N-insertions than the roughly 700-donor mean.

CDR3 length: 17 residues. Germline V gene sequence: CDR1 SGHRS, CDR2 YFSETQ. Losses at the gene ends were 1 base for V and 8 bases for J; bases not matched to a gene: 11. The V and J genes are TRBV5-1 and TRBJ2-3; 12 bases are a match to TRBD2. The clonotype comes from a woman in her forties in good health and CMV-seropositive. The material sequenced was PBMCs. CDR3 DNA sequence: TGCGCCAGCAGCTTGAAGGCGCCTAGCGGGGGGGTAGGTACGCAGTATTTT. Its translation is CASSLKAPSGGVGTQYF.